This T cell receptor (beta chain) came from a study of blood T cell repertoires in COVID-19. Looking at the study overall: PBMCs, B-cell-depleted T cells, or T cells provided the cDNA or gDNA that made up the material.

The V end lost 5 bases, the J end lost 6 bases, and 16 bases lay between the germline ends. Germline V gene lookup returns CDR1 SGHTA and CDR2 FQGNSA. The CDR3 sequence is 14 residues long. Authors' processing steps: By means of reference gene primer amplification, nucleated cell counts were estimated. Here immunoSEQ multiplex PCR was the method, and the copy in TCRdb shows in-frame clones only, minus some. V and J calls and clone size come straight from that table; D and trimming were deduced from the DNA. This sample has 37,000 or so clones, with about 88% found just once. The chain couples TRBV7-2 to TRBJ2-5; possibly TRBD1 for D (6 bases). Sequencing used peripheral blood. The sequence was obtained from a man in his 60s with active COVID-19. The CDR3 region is CASSTDWGRKTQYF. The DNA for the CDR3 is TGTGCCAGCAGCACAGACTGGGGGCGGAAGACCCAGTACTTC.